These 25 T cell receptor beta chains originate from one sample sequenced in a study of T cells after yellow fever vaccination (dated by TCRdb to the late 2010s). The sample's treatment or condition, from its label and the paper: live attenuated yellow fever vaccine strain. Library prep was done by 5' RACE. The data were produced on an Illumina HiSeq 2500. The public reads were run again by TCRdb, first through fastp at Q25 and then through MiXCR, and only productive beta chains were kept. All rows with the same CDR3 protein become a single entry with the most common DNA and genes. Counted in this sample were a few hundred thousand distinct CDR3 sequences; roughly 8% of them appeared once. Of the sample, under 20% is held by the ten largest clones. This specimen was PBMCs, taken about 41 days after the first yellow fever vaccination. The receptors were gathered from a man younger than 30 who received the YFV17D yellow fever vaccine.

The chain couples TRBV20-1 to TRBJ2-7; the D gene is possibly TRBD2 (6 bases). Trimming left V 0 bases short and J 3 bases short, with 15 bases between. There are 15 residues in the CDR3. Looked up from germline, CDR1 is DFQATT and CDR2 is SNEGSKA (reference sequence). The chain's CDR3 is CSARDTRLGFYEQYF. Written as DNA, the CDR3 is TGCAGTGCTAGAGATACGAGACTAGGATTCTACGAGCAGTACTTC.

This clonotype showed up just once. This chain's CDR3 is CSAKGHDSTYEQYV. The CDR3 coding sequence is TGCAGTGCTAAGGGGCACGACAGTACCTACGAGCAGTACGTC. This sequence joins TRBV20-1 and TRBJ2-7; a possible D gene is TRBD1 (5 bases). The ends were cut back, 4 bases at V and 2 bases at J, with 15 bases in the middle. The CDR3 length is 14 residues. Germline V gene sequence: CDR1 DFQATT, CDR2 SNEGSKA (reference sequence).

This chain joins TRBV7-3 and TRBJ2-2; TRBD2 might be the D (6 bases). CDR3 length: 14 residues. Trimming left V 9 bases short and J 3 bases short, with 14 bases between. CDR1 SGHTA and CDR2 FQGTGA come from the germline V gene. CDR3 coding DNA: TGTGCCAGAGTACCGGGACTTCACACCGGGGAGCTGTTTTTT. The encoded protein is CARVPGLHTGELFF.

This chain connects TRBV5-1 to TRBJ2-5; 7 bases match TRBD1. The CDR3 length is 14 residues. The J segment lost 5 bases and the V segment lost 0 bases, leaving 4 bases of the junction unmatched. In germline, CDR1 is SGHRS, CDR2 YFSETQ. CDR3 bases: TGCGCCAGCAGCTTGGGACTCAGGGGGGAGACCCAGTACTTC. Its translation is CASSLGLRGETQYF.

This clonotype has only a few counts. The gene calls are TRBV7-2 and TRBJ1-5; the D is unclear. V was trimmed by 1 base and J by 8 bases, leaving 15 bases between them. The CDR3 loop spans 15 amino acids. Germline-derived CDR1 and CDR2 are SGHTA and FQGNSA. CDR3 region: CASSLGAAQREPQHF. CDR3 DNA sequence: TGTGCCAGCAGCTTAGGGGCGGCCCAGAGGGAGCCCCAGCATTTT.

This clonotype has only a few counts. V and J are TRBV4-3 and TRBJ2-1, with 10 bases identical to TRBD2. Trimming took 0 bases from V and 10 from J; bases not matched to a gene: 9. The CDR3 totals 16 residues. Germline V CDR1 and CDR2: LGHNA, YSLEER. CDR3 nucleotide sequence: TGCGCCAGCAGCCAAGATCTTCAGCGGGGGGGCCGGGAGCAGTTCTTC. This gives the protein CASSQDLQRGGREQFF.

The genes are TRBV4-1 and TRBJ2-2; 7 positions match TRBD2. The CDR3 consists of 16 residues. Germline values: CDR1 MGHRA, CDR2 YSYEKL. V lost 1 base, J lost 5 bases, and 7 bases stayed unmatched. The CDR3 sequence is CASSQGGRGRTGELFF. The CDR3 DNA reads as TGCGCCAGCAGCCAAGGGGGGAGGGGCAGAACCGGGGAGCTGTTTTTT.

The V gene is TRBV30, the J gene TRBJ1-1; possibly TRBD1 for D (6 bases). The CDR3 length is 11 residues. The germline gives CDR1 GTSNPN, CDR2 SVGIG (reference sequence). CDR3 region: CVSGVNTEAFF. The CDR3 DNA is TGTGTCTCAGGGGTTAACACTGAAGCTTTCTTT. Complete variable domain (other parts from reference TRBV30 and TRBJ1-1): SQTIHQWPATLVQPVGSPLSLECTVEGTSNPNLYWYRQAAGRGLQLLFYSVGIGQISSEVPQNLSASRPQDRQFILSSKKLLLSDSGFYLCVSGVNTEAFFGQGTRLTVV.

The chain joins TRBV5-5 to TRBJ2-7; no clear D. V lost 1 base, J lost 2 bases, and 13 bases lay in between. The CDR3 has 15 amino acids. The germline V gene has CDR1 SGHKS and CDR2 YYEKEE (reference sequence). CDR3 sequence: CASSLPLVYPYEQYF. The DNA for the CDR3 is TGTGCCAGCAGCTTGCCCTTAGTTTACCCCTACGAGCAGTACTTC.

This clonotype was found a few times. CDR3 sequence: CASSLNQGYEQYF. The CDR3 DNA reads as TGCGCCAGCAGCTTGAACCAGGGCTACGAGCAGTACTTC. The V and J genes are TRBV5-1 and TRBJ2-7, with D possibly being TRBD1 (5 bases). The CDR3 extends over 13 amino acids. In germline, CDR1 is SGHRS, CDR2 YFSETQ. The germline V and J ends were trimmed by 1 base and 3 bases, with 8 bases remaining between them.

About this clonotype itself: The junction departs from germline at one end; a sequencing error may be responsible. Here the CDR3 reads CAGSEGVAGGPTDTQYF. For the CDR3, the DNA is TGCGCCGGCAGTGAGGGGGTAGCGGGGGGACCCACAGATACGCAGTATTTT. The rearrangement links TRBV10-2 to TRBJ2-3; 10 bases map to TRBD2. The CDR3 extends over 17 amino acids. Germline V CDR1 and CDR2: WSHSY, SAAADI.

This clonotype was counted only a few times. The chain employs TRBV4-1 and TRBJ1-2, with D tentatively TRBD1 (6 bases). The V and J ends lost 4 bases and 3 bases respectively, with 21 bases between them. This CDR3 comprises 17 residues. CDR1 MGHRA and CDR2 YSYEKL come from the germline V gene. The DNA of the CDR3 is TGCGCCAGCAGCCTGGGCGACTTGGGGGCGCGATACTATGGCTACACCTTC. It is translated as CASSLGDLGARYYGYTF.

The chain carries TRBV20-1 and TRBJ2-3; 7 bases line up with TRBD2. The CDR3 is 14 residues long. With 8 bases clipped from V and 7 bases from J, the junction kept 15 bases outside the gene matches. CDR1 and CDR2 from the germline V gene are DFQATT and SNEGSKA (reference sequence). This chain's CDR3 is CSLSPVGTTNTQYF. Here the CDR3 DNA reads TGCAGTCTTAGCCCTGTCGGGACTACCAATACGCAGTATTTT.

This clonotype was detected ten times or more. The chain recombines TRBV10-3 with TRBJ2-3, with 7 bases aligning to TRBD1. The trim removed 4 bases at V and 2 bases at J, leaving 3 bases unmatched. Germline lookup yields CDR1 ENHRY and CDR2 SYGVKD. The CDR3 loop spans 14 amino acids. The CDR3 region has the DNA TGTGCCATCAGTGGACAGGGCGCCACAGATACGCAGTATTTT. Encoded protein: CAISGQGATDTQYF.

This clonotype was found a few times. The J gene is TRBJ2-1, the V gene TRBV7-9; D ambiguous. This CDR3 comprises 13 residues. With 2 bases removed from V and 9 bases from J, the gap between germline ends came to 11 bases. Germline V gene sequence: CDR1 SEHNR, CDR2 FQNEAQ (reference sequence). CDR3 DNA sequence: TGTGCCAGCAGCTTATTAGGTCCGGGTGAGCAGTTCTTC. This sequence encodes CASSLLGPGEQFF.

CDR3 bases: TGCGCCAGCAGCGTTAACCGGGGGGGAAGCAACAATGAGCAGTTCTTC. The encoded protein is CASSVNRGGSNNEQFF. The chain combines TRBV5-1 with TRBJ2-1; 8 positions match TRBD2. Germline-derived CDR1 and CDR2 are SGHRS and YFSETQ. V shed 4 bases and J 5 bases; nucleotides not matched to a gene: 11. The CDR3 sequence is 16 residues long.

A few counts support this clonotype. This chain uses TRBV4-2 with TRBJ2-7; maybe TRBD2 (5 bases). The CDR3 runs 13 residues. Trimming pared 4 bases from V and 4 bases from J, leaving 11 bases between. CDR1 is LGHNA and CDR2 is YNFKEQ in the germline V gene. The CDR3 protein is CASSPGGRYEQYF. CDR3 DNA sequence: TGTGCCAGCAGCCCTGGAGGCAGATACGAGCAGTACTTC.

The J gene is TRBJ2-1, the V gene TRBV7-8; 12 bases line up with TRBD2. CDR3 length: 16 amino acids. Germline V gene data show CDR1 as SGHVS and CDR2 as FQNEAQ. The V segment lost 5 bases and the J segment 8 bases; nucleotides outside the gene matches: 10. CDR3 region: CASSPPSGGALHEQFF. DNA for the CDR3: TGTGCCAGCAGCCCCCCTAGCGGGGGGGCCCTCCATGAGCAGTTCTTC.

CDR3 sequence (DNA): TGCGCCAGCGAGGAGGACAGGGGGCGCGAGCAGTACTTC. Its translation is CASEEDRGREQYF. This chain connects TRBV5-1 to TRBJ2-7, with TRBD1 matching over 11 bases. The CDR3 spans 13 residues. The germline gives CDR1 SGHRS, CDR2 YFSETQ. V was clipped by 7 bases and J by 6 bases; unmatched bases: 6.

The DNA of the CDR3 is TGTGCCAGCAGCCCTAAACAGACGCATTATTATAGCAATCAGCCCCAGCATTTT. It encodes CASSPKQTHYYSNQPQHF. The rearrangement links TRBV6-2 or TRBV6-3 to TRBJ1-5; no definite D call. This CDR3 spans 18 amino acids. The V end lost 6 bases, the J end lost 0 bases, and 21 bases lay between the germline ends. CDR1 and CDR2 from the germline V gene are MNHEY and SVGEGT.

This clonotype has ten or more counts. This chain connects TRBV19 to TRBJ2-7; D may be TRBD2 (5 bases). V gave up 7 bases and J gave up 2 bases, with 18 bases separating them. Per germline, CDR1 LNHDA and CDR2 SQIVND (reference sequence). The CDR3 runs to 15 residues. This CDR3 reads CASTPTSGSPYEQYF. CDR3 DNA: TGTGCCAGTACCCCCACATCGGGGAGTCCCTACGAGCAGTACTTC. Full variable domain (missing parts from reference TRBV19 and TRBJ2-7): DGGITQSPKYLFRKEGQNVTLSCEQNLNHDAMYWYRQDPGQGLRLIYYSQIVNDFQKGDIAEGYSVSREKKESFPLTVTSAQKNPTAFYLCASTPTSGSPYEQYFGPGTRLTVT.

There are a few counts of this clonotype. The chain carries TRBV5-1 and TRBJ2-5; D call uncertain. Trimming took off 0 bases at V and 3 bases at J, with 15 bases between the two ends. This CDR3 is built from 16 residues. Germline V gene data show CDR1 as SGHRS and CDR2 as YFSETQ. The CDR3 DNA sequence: TGCGCCAGCAGCTTGGGGCAATATGTGTTTAAAGAGACCCAGTACTTC. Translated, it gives CASSLGQYVFKETQYF. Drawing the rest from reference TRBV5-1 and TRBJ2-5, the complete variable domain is KAGVTQTPRYLIKTRGQQVTLSCSPISGHRSVSWYQQTPGQGLQFLFEYFSETQRNKGNFPGRFSGRQFSNSRSEMNVSTLELGDSALYLCASSLGQYVFKETQYFGPGTRLLVL.

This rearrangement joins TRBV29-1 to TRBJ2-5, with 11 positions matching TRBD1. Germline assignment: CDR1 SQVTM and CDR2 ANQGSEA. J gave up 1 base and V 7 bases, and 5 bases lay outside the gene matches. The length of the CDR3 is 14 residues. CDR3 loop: CSDGDRGAQETQYF. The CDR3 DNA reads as TGCAGCGACGGGGACAGGGGGGCCCAAGAGACCCAGTACTTC. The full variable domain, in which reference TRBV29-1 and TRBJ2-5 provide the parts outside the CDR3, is SAVISQKPSRDICQRGTSLTIQCQVDSQVTMMFWYRQQPGQSLTLIATANQGSEATYESGFVIDKFPISRPNLTFSTLTVSNMSPEDSSIYLCSDGDRGAQETQYFGPGTRLLVL.

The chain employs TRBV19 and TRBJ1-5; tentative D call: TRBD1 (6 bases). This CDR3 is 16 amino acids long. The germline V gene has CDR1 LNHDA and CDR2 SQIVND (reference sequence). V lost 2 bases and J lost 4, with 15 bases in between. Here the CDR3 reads CASSILTGSWNQPQHF. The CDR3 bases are TGTGCCAGTAGTATACTGACAGGCTCTTGGAATCAGCCCCAGCATTTT.

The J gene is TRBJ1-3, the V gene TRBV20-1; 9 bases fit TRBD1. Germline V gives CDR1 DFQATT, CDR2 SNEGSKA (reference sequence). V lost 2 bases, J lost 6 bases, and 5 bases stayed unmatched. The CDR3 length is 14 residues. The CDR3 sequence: CSARRRTGENTIYF. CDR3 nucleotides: TGCAGTGCTAGACGTCGGACAGGGGAAAACACCATATATTTT.